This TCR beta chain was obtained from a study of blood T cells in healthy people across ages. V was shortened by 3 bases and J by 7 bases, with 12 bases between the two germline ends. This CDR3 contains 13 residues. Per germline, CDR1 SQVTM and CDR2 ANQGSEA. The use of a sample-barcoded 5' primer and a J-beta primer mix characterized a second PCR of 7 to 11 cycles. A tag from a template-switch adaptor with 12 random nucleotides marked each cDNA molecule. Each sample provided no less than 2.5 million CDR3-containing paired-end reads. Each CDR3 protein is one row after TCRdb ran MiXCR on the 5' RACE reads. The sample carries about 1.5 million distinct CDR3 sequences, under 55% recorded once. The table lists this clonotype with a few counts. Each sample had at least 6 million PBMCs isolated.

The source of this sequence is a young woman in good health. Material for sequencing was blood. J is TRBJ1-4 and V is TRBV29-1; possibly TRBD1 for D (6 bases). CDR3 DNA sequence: TGCAGCGTTGAGGGGGGGCGGACTGAAAAACTGTTTTTT. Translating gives CSVEGGRTEKLFF.